Following are 11 T cell receptor beta chains from one sample sequenced in a study of cytotoxic CD8 clonotypes in ibrutinib-treated CLL. The assay was immunoSEQ multiplex PCR, and TCRdb's table has in-frame clones only and misses some. The sample lists roughly 170,000 clones; under 90% were seen once. Material: PBMCs, obtained after 24 months of ibrutinib treatment. These TCRs come from a human donor with chronic lymphocytic leukemia.

The chain links TRBV6-5 to TRBJ2-3, with D possibly being TRBD2 (6 bases). Trimming took 4 bases from V and 6 from J, leaving 17 bases between them. The CDR3 runs 15 residues. The germline V gene has CDR1 MNHEY and CDR2 SVGAGI. This CDR3 is CASSSGLPMADTQYF. Written as DNA, the CDR3 is TGTGCCAGCAGTTCGGGACTTCCTATGGCGGATACGCAGTATTTT.

This rearrangement joins TRBV6-6 to TRBJ1-1; perhaps TRBD1 as D (5 bases). Germline V gives CDR1 MNHNY, CDR2 SVGAGI (reference sequence). There are 14 residues in the CDR3. V lost 7 bases to trimming and J lost 1 base, with 13 bases between them. The CDR3 protein is CASNPPTENTEAFF. The CDR3 nucleotides are TGTGCCAGCAACCCTCCGACAGAGAACACTGAAGCTTTCTTT.

The rearrangement joins TRBV2 to TRBJ2-3; no clear D gene. Per the germline V gene, CDR1 is SNHLY and CDR2 is FYNNEI. The CDR3 loop spans 16 amino acids. V was clipped by 10 bases and J by 2 bases, with 22 bases between them. CDR3 protein: CATIPHGPDSTDTQYF. DNA of the CDR3: TGTGCCACCATCCCCCACGGTCCAGATTCCACAGATACGCAGTATTTT.

The J gene is TRBJ2-1, the V gene TRBV29-1; 7 bases are shared with TRBD2. V was pared by 0 bases and J by 3 bases, with 8 bases of the junction left unmatched. CDR1 is SQVTM, CDR2 ANQGSEA, per germline. The CDR3 runs to 16 residues. This CDR3 reads CSVEDTGREFYNEQFF. In DNA, the CDR3 is TGCAGCGTTGAAGATACGGGGCGGGAGTTCTACAATGAGCAGTTCTTC.

V and J are TRBV5-1 and TRBJ1-4, with D tentatively TRBD1 (5 bases). V lost 0 bases and J 6 bases, leaving 12 bases between the germline ends. Germline V gene sequence: CDR1 SGHRS, CDR2 YFSETQ. The CDR3 contains 15 residues. The CDR3 loop is CASSLEGTSYEKLFF. Written as DNA, the CDR3 is TGCGCCAGCAGCTTGGAAGGGACTAGCTATGAAAAACTGTTTTTT.

The V and J genes are TRBV5-1 and TRBJ1-1, with 8 bases fitting TRBD1. V was pared by 2 bases and J by 4 bases, with 10 bases of the junction left unmatched. This CDR3 spans 16 amino acids. Germline loops: CDR1 SGHRS, CDR2 YFSETQ. This CDR3 reads CASSFQTGVLSTEAFF. The CDR3, as DNA: TGCGCCAGCAGCTTCCAGACAGGGGTTTTGTCCACTGAAGCTTTCTTT.

The rearrangement joins TRBV6-5 to TRBJ1-6, with D hard to call. CDR3 length: 12 amino acids. Germline V gene lookup returns CDR1 MNHEY and CDR2 SVGAGI. Trimming cost V 1 base and J 10 bases, with 5 bases left between them. In DNA form, the CDR3 reads TGTGCCAGCAGTTACTGGGGATCACCCCTCCACTTT. Encoded protein: CASSYWGSPLHF.

The chain has TRBV18 and TRBJ2-5, with TRBD1 matching over 7 bases. Germline CDR1 reads KGHSH; CDR2 reads LQKENI. There are 13 residues in the CDR3. The ends lost 4 bases at V and 3 bases at J; junction bases unmatched: 2. In nucleotides, the CDR3 is TGTGCCAGCTCACTGGGACAGAAAGAGACCCAGTACTTC. Translated, it gives CASSLGQKETQYF.

Concerning this clone itself: Germline is not matched at one junction end, which may reflect a read error. This sequence joins TRBV5-3 and TRBJ2-7; weak D call: TRBD1 (6 bases). TRBV5-3 is marked as an open reading frame, function uncertain. The CDR3 spans 14 residues. The CDR3 DNA sequence: TGCGCCAGCCGACCGGGTCGGGGACACTACGAGCAGTACTTC. Protein: CASRPGRGHYEQYF.

J is TRBJ1-5 and V is TRBV19, with D unresolved. Germline V lookup: CDR1 LNHDA, CDR2 SQIVND (reference sequence). The V and J ends lost 7 bases and 2 bases respectively, with 15 bases between them. This CDR3 region has 15 residues. CDR3 bases: TGTGCCAGTACCGCCAGTACGTATGGCAATCAGCCCCAGCATTTT. Translation: CASTASTYGNQPQHF.

J is TRBJ1-4 and V is TRBV2, with D uncertain. Germline assignment: CDR1 SNHLY and CDR2 FYNNEI. CDR3 size: 13 residues. V gave up 0 bases and J gave up 1 base, with 0 bases separating them. The CDR3 DNA is TGTGCCAGCAGTGAAGCAACTAATGAAAAACTGTTTTTT. It encodes CASSEATNEKLFF. Full variable domain (missing parts from reference TRBV2 and TRBJ1-4): EPEVTQTPSHQVTQMGQEVILRCVPISNHLYFYWYRQILGQKVEFLVSFYNNEISEKSEIFDDQFSVERPDGSNFTLKIRSTKLEDSAMYFCASSEATNEKLFFGSGTQLSVL.